A selection of T cell receptor beta chains follows, all from one sample in a study of T cells in pancreatic ductal adenocarcinoma. Produced via immunoSEQ multiplex PCR; TCRdb's table is partial and in-frame only. This sample has under 2,500 clones, with less than 90% found just once. The sequenced material came from pancreatic tumor tissue. Receptors were obtained from a human donor with pancreatic ductal adenocarcinoma. Both conserved end residues are part of each CDR3. D genes are given only for firm matches. Size is stated for part of the rows, as once, few or many counts, or as a class when the clone is expanded.

size,V,J,D,DNA,CDR3
once,TRBV5-1,TRBJ2-1,TRBD2,TGCGCCAGCAGCTTGACGGGACTAGCCAATGAGCAGTTCTTC,CASSLTGLANEQFF
few,TRBV5-6,TRBJ2-7,TRBD2,TGTGCCAGCAGCAGCGGACTAGCGGGAGTAACCTCCTACGAGCAGTACTTC,CASSSGLAGVTSYEQYF
NA,TRBV19,TRBJ1-1,NA,TGTGCCAGTAGCACCCTTAGGACTAACACTGAAGCTTTCTTT,CASSTLRTNTEAFF
NA,TRBV7-3,TRBJ2-3,NA,TGTGCCAGCAGCTTGGGCACCACAGATACGCAGTATTTT,CASSLGTTDTQYF
NA,TRBV2,TRBJ2-5,NA,TGTGCCAGCCCTCTAGCTCAAGAGACCCAGTACTTC,CASPLAQETQYF
NA,TRBV7-6,TRBJ2-2,NA,TGTGCCAGCAGCTCATTACACCTCGGGGAGCTGTTTTTT,CASSSLHLGELFF
NA,TRBV4-1,TRBJ2-7,TRBD2,TGCGCCAGCACCCCCGCTCCCTGGCGGGAGACTACGGAGCAGTACTTC,CASTPAPWRETTEQYF
NA,TRBV5-4,TRBJ2-1,TRBD2,TGTGCCAGCAGCCCGGTGAGTGGGACTAGCGGGAGGAATGAGCAGTTCTTC,CASSPVSGTSGRNEQFF
NA,TRBV19,TRBJ2-3,NA,TGTGCCAGTAGTATGGCGGCCGAAGATACGCAGTATTTT,CASSMAAEDTQYF
NA,TRBV27,TRBJ2-1,TRBD2,TGTGCCAGCAGTTATAAGGGTGGGGGGGTAGGTGGGCATGAGCAGTTCTTC,CASSYKGGGVGGHEQFF
NA,TRBV7-3,TRBJ2-3,NA,TGTGCCAGCAGCTTAACGGGGGGATCGCCAGGGGGAGATATAGGGACGCAGTATTTT,CASSLTGGSPGGDIGTQYF
NA,TRBV5-4,TRBJ2-5,TRBD1,TGTGCCAGCAGCGGAGGACAGGCCCAAGAGACCCAGTACTTC,CASSGGQAQETQYF
NA,TRBV21-1,TRBJ1-3,NA,TGTGCCAGCAGCAGGGGGCCGGGAAACACCATATATTTT,CASSRGPGNTIYF
NA,TRBV21-1,TRBJ2-3,NA,TGTGCCAGCCCTGGGTACAGGGCGGACACAGATACGCAGTATTTT,CASPGYRADTDTQYF
NA,TRBV15,TRBJ2-1,NA,TGTGCCACCAGCAGTAGGCTAGCTACAAGTGAGCAGTTCTTC,CATSSRLATSEQFF
NA,TRBV29-1,TRBJ1-5,NA,TGCAGCGTTAAGACAGATACCAATCAGCCCCAGCATTTT,CSVKTDTNQPQHF
NA,TRBV6-6,TRBJ1-1,NA,TGTGCCAGCAGTAACCCAGGGGACACTGAAGCTTTCTTT,CASSNPGDTEAFF
NA,TRBV7-8,TRBJ2-7,NA,TGTGCCAGCAGCTTAGGGGAGCCTATCTCCTACGAGCAGTACTTC,CASSLGEPISYEQYF
NA,TRBV7-3,TRBJ2-7,NA,TGTGCCAGCAGCTTAACGTTTCGCGGCGGAACGGCCTACGAGCAGTACTTC,CASSLTFRGGTAYEQYF
NA,TRBV19,TRBJ2-5,TRBD1,TGTGCCAGTAGTAGGGACAGGGGGCGCGGGGAGACCCAGTACTTC,CASSRDRGRGETQYF
once,TRBV23-1,TRBJ2-7,NA,TGCGCCAGCAGTCGGAGGCGACGAGCGTACGAGCAGTACTTC,CASSRRRRAYEQYF
once,TRBV19,TRBJ1-1,NA,TGTGCCAGTAGGGGAGGATCAGAAGCTTTCTTT,CASRGGSEAFF